These 25 T cell receptor beta chains share one sample of origin, sequenced in a study of blood T cell repertoires in COVID-19. Here immunoSEQ multiplex PCR was the method, and the copy in TCRdb shows in-frame clones only, minus some. This table holds roughly 100,000 clones, roughly nine tenths found once. The sequencing sample was made of peripheral blood. The receptors come from a woman in her sixties or seventies with acute or convalescent COVID-19.

The chain employs TRBV7-9 and TRBJ1-2; D might be TRBD1 (5 bases). Germline V gene data show CDR1 as SEHNR and CDR2 as FQNEAQ (reference sequence). Trimming pared 3 bases from V and 4 bases from J, leaving 9 bases between. CDR3 length: 13 residues. The DNA for the CDR3 is TGTGCCAGCAGCTTTGACAGTTTCTATGGCTACACCTTC. The encoded protein is CASSFDSFYGYTF.

V and J are TRBV3-1 (or the pseudogene TRBV3-2) and TRBJ2-1; tentatively, D is TRBD2 (6 bases). The germline CDR1 and CDR2 sequences are LGHDT and YNNKEL (reference sequence). The CDR3 is 15 amino acids. The V end lost 4 bases, the J end lost 2 bases, and 12 bases lay between the germline ends. CDR3 residues: CASSRGDRPYNEQFF. The DNA of the CDR3 is TGTGCCAGCAGCCGGGGGGACCGACCCTACAATGAGCAGTTCTTC.

The chain joins TRBV7-9 to TRBJ2-7; 7 bases line up with TRBD1. In germline, CDR1 is SEHNR, CDR2 FQNEAQ (reference sequence). V lost 5 bases to trimming and J lost 7 bases; unmatched junction nucleotides: 11. The CDR3 totals 14 residues. In DNA form, the CDR3 reads TGTGCCAGCAGCCCCGGGACAGCGCCCTGGGAGCAGTACTTC. This sequence encodes CASSPGTAPWEQYF.

The J gene is TRBJ2-1, the V gene TRBV7-3; maybe TRBD2 (5 bases). Per germline, CDR1 SGHTA and CDR2 FQGTGA. The CDR3 sequence is 17 residues long. Trimming stripped 5 bases from V and 0 bases from J, with 17 bases between. CDR3 sequence reads: CASSALGLISSYNEQFF. The CDR3 DNA reads TGTGCCAGCAGCGCCCTCGGACTGATAAGCTCCTACAATGAGCAGTTCTTC.

Written as DNA, the CDR3 is TGTGCCAGTTTTTACAGGGGGCTGAACACTGAAGCTTTCTTT. Its translation is CASFYRGLNTEAFF. The rearrangement links TRBV28 to TRBJ1-1; TRBD1 matches at 9 bases. The CDR3 extends over 14 amino acids. Trimming cost V 9 bases and J 0 bases; bases outside gene matches: 5. CDR1 is MDHEN, CDR2 SYDVKM, per germline. Complete variable domain (other parts from reference TRBV28 and TRBJ1-1): DVKVTQSSRYLVKRTGEKVFLECVQDMDHENMFWYRQDPGLGLRLIYFSYDVKMKEKGDIPEGYSVSREKKERFSLILESASTNQTSMYLCASFYRGLNTEAFFGQGTRLTVV.

This chain uses TRBV6-5 with TRBJ2-1, with 8 bases matching TRBD2. Germline V gives CDR1 MNHEY, CDR2 SVGAGI. This CDR3 contains 15 residues. After removal of 7 bases from V and 9 bases from J, the junction contained 14 bases not matched to a gene. For the CDR3, the DNA is TGTGCCAGCACAAGTGAGTGGGGACTAGTAAGTGAGCAGTTCTTC. Its translation: CASTSEWGLVSEQFF.

The CDR3 nucleotides are TGTGCCAGCGCCAGGGAGGGGCTGGATGAAAAACTGTTTTTT. Translated: CASAREGLDEKLFF. This chain connects TRBV6-5 to TRBJ1-4, with D maybe TRBD1 (5 bases). Germline loops: CDR1 MNHEY, CDR2 SVGAGI. The CDR3 has 14 residues. V shed 8 bases and J shed 6 bases, with 16 bases lying between them.

The gene calls are TRBV24-1 and TRBJ1-2; possibly TRBD1 for D (6 bases). V was shortened by 5 bases and J by 8 bases, with 14 bases between the two germline ends. The CDR3 runs 13 residues. Germline CDR1 KGHDR, CDR2 SFDVKD. The CDR3 coding sequence is TGTGCCACCAGTGCACAGGGCTTTACCGGCTACACCTTC. This translates into CATSAQGFTGYTF.

This rearrangement joins TRBV28 to TRBJ1-2, with no clear D. V lost 6 bases to trimming and J lost 4 bases, with 15 bases between them. CDR1 and CDR2 from the germline V gene are MDHEN and SYDVKM. This CDR3 has 14 residues. The CDR3 coding sequence is TGTGCCAGCAGACCTCACGACATACTCTATGGCTACACCTTC. Translated: CASRPHDILYGYTF.

The rearrangement joins TRBV7-3 to TRBJ2-2; D is perhaps TRBD2 (7 bases). Germline V gives CDR1 SGHTA, CDR2 FQGTGA. The CDR3 is 15 residues long. V lost 2 bases and J 7 bases, leaving 14 bases between the germline ends. CDR3 loop: CASSLGGGPVGELFF. As DNA, the CDR3 is TGTGCCAGCAGCTTAGGGGGGGGGCCCGTCGGGGAGCTGTTTTTT.

The J gene is TRBJ1-3, the V gene TRBV30; maybe TRBD1 (6 bases). The CDR3 sequence is 14 residues long. Germline lookup yields CDR1 GTSNPN and CDR2 SVGIG (reference sequence). The ends were cut back, 5 bases at V and 4 bases at J, with 15 bases in the middle. The CDR3, as DNA: TGTGCCTGGCTCCCCAGGGGTGACGGAAACACCATATATTTT. Encoded protein: CAWLPRGDGNTIYF.

The chain employs TRBV28 and TRBJ2-2, with D possibly being TRBD2 (7 bases). Germline-derived CDR1 and CDR2 are MDHEN and SYDVKM. The V end lost 8 bases, the J end lost 2 bases, and 18 bases lay between the germline ends. The CDR3 is 16 residues long. CDR3 residues: CASGGAEQGNTGELFF. CDR3 nucleotides: TGTGCCAGCGGGGGGGCCGAACAGGGAAACACCGGGGAGCTGTTTTTT.

This chain uses TRBV7-9 with TRBJ2-1; TRBD2 matches 7 bases. This CDR3 has 15 residues. Germline V gene data show CDR1 as SEHNR and CDR2 as FQNEAQ (reference sequence). V was pared by 4 bases and J by 6 bases, with 9 bases of the junction left unmatched. Here the CDR3 reads CASSSLAALGNEQFF. DNA of the CDR3: TGTGCCAGCAGCTCCCTAGCGGCGCTGGGCAATGAGCAGTTCTTC. Combining the CDR3 with reference TRBV7-9 and TRBJ2-1 gives the whole variable domain DTGVSQNPRHKITKRGQNVTFRCDPISEHNRLYWYRQTLGQGPEFLTYFQNEAQLEKSRLLSDRFSAERPKGSFSTLEIQRTEQGDSAMYLCASSSLAALGNEQFFGPGTRLTVL.

This clone was counted only a few times. The chain combines TRBV6-5 with TRBJ1-5; D perhaps matches TRBD1 (5 bases). Germline-derived CDR1 and CDR2 are MNHEY and SVGAGI. CDR3 size: 14 residues. Trimming pared 5 bases from V and 6 bases from J, leaving 14 bases between. CDR3 amino acids: CASSRTGFSQPQHF. CDR3 in DNA: TGTGCCAGCAGTCGAACAGGTTTCAGTCAGCCCCAGCATTTT.

This chain links TRBV9 with TRBJ1-1; D unresolved. This CDR3 is built from 18 residues. Germline lookup yields CDR1 SGDLS and CDR2 YYNGEE. V was trimmed by 1 base and J by 1 base, leaving 20 bases between them. The CDR3 loop reads CASSVQTTMDGENTEAFF. The CDR3 DNA is TGTGCCAGCAGCGTACAAACTACAATGGACGGGGAGAACACTGAAGCTTTCTTT.

The chain links TRBV29-1 to TRBJ2-7; 12 bases agree with TRBD2. V was pared by 5 bases and J by 4 bases, with 6 bases of the junction left unmatched. The germline CDR1 and CDR2 sequences are SQVTM and ANQGSEA. The CDR3 loop spans 14 amino acids. The CDR3 DNA is TGCAGCGTTAGGACTAGCGGGAAAAAATACGAGCAGTACTTC. Translated: CSVRTSGKKYEQYF.

The rearrangement joins TRBV9 to TRBJ1-3; D is uncertain. There are 16 residues in the CDR3. V lost 0 bases, J lost 0 bases, and 10 bases lay in between. Germline V gives CDR1 SGDLS, CDR2 YYNGEE. The CDR3 region is CASSVAPTVSGNTIYF. As DNA, the CDR3 is TGTGCCAGCAGCGTAGCTCCCACAGTCTCTGGAAACACCATATATTTT.

The genes are TRBV19 and TRBJ1-2, with TRBD1 identical over 10 bases. CDR1 is LNHDA and CDR2 is SQIVND in the germline V gene (reference sequence). The CDR3 is 12 amino acids. J gave up 5 bases and V 9 bases, and 3 bases lay outside the gene matches. The CDR3 nucleotides read TGTGCCAGCACGGGACAGGGGTATGGCTACACCTTC. This sequence encodes CASTGQGYGYTF.

The chain couples TRBV5-1 to TRBJ2-1; TRBD1 matches at 7 bases. The germline CDR1 and CDR2 sequences are SGHRS and YFSETQ. This CDR3 is 14 amino acids long. Unmatched junction bases numbered 5, after V lost 0 bases and J lost 8 bases. The CDR3 nucleotides read TGCGCCAGCAGCTTGGGGACAGGACGCGATGAGCAGTTCTTC. This translates into CASSLGTGRDEQFF.

The DNA of the CDR3 is TGCGCCAGCAGCCAAACGGTCGGGAGGAAAAACGAGCAGTACTTC. It encodes CASSQTVGRKNEQYF. The V call is TRBV5-1, the J call TRBJ2-7; TRBD2 matches at 7 bases. Germline CDR1 is SGHRS and CDR2 is YFSETQ. The CDR3 is made up of 15 amino acids. Trimming removed 4 bases from V and 5 bases from J; junction bases left unmatched: 12.

The genes are TRBV6-5 and TRBJ2-1, with a weak D call TRBD2 (5 bases). The length of the CDR3 is 15 residues. Trimming cost V 7 bases and J 5 bases, with 18 bases left between them. Germline CDR1 and CDR2: MNHEY and SVGAGI. The CDR3 is CASNPLGGAHNEQFF. The CDR3, as DNA: TGTGCCAGCAATCCCCTAGGAGGTGCTCACAATGAGCAGTTCTTC.

This chain links TRBV10-1 with TRBJ1-5, with D perhaps matching TRBD1 (5 bases). Per the germline V gene, CDR1 is WNHNN and CDR2 is SYGVQD (reference sequence). This CDR3 has 13 residues. V was cut by 3 bases and J by 6 bases, with 9 bases left in between. Here the CDR3 reads CASSDGGTQPQHF. In nucleotides, the CDR3 is TGCGCCAGCAGTGACGGGGGGACTCAGCCCCAGCATTTT.

The chain joins TRBV6-6 to TRBJ2-7; weak D call: TRBD1 (5 bases). V was trimmed by 0 bases and J by 2 bases, leaving 8 bases between them. Germline V gives CDR1 MNHNY, CDR2 SVGAGI (reference sequence). The CDR3 is made up of 14 amino acids. CDR3 nucleotide sequence: TGTGCCAGCAGTTACTCGGGGCAGCCCTACGAGCAGTACTTC. Translation: CASSYSGQPYEQYF.

The rearrangement uses TRBV5-1 and TRBJ1-2; 8 nucleotides align to TRBD1. Trimming removed 3 bases from V and 7 bases from J; junction bases left unmatched: 8. CDR1 and CDR2 (germline): SGHRS, YFSETQ. This CDR3 region has 14 residues. The CDR3 sequence is CASSSQQGAGGYTF. The DNA of the CDR3 is TGCGCCAGCAGCTCCCAGCAGGGGGCGGGTGGCTACACCTTC.

The chain couples TRBV27 to TRBJ1-1, with D possibly TRBD1 on 6 matching bases. There are 11 residues in the CDR3. Germline assignment: CDR1 MNHEY and CDR2 SMNVEV (reference sequence). Trimming took 3 bases from V and 10 from J, leaving 9 bases between them. CDR3 DNA: TGTGCCAGCAGTTTCGGGGGGCCAGCTTTCTTT. Translating it yields CASSFGGPAFF.